This T cell receptor (beta chain) stems from a study of tumor-infiltrating lymphocytes in primary liver carcinoma (dated by TCRdb to about 2017). Notes on the research overall: The five patients, three men and two women aged 30 to 69 years, had hepatocellular carcinoma (four) or combined HCC and intrahepatic cholangiocarcinoma (one). The tumors of the five patients were staged as T1-T3 N0M0, with maximum diameters ranging from roughly 4 to 10 cm. Samples yielded roughly 3.5 to 7.13 million productive TCRbeta reads; read depth did not differ significantly between tissue types. For each liver tumor, the study sampled five regions along with adjacent normal tissue and blood, and applied TCRbeta repertoire sequencing, expression microarrays and whole-exome sequencing. A total of approximately 35 specimens from 5 patients, comprising 25 or so tumor regions, 5 adjacent noncancerous liver tissues and 5 peripheral blood samples, were covered by TCRbeta repertoire sequencing. To link TCRbeta repertoire diversity with the local molecular phenotype, the roughly 23 tumor region samples were profiled using Agilent mRNA microarrays. High reproducibility was observed for the technical replicate repertoires, with mean shared-clone rates approximately 0.9 and correlation coefficients above 0.95. Paper-wide results and their limitations: Since the samples were bulk and unsorted, there was no way to compare CD4+ and CD8+ T cell repertoires. The top 250 clones made up a significantly larger repertoire fraction in tumors than in blood (p = 0.039). Pairs of tumor regions showed greater repertoire overlap (mean roughly 36%) than tumor-adjacent pairs (17%) or tumor-blood pairs (around 15%), which is consistent with antigen-driven expansion. The study included only four to six patients, and the authors note findings should be validated in a larger study. Because sequencing covered only the TCR beta chain and unpaired alpha chains were not captured, true repertoire diversity is likely underestimated. Only about 7.5-25% of top clones were found in all five regions of a tumor, suggesting spatial heterogeneity of tumor-infiltrating T cells.

The V and J ends are trimmed by 4 bases and 5 bases, leaving 16 bases between them. For CDR1 and CDR2, the germline V gene lists SGHRS and YFSETQ. The CDR3 contains 15 residues when both ends are counted. Only CDR3 DNA is held: 45 bases, read in frame from base 1. TCRbeta-specific cDNA was reverse-transcribed from about 0.45 ug total RNA using a constant-region primer and ProtoScript II reverse transcriptase. The TCRbeta libraries were prepared through three rounds of nested multiplex PCR following a slightly modified ARM-PCR procedure. Multiplex TRBV1-TRBV30 forward primers and a Cbeta reverse primer were used in the first two PCR rounds, each of which was run for approximately 11 cycles. A final 25-cycle PCR with Deep VentR polymerase added sample barcodes and Illumina adapters. Before sequencing, amplicons of 200-500 bp were gel-purified using a QIAquick gel extraction kit. TCRbeta amplicons were sequenced on an Illumina HiSeq 2500 with 250-bp paired-end reads. The source study handled its data this way. To recover full CDR3 sequences, reads were quality-trimmed using Trimmomatic v0.33 and paired reads were then merged using FLASH v1.2.11. MiGEC v1.2.1b assigned V, D and J germline segments to the rearranged TCRbeta sequences. Clonotype statistics and Shannon-Wiener diversity indices were computed with VDJtools v1.0.0. Except for diversity analysis, only the 250 most abundant clonotypes of each sample were used in subsequent analyses to reduce sampling bias. TCRdb redid the processing of the public reads, applying fastp at Q25 and MiXCR, and retained in-frame beta chains. A single entry per CDR3 protein holds the most common genes and DNA from its merged rows. TCRdb's processing, not the authors' own work, is the source of the V and J calls. The sample table lists under 130,000 distinct CDR3 sequences, approximately 82% of them with a count of one. The biggest ten clones account for about 20% of the sample.

Total RNA and DNA were co-extracted without cell sorting from roughly 20-30 mg of bulk tissue using the AllPrep DNA/RNA mini kit. Between late 2015 and March 2016, roughly five patients in China with histopathologically diagnosed primary liver carcinoma had their tumors surgically resected. Chronic HBV infection was present in the patients, and the patients were treatment-naive at sampling. Five spatially separated regions were sampled from each tumor: the superior, inferior, left-lateral and right-lateral poles, plus the tumor centre. According to histology, viable tumor cells made up more than 85% of every tumor sample. Each fresh piece of tumor and adjacent tissue was cut in two, with one half stored in RNAlater at -80 degrees C and the other half sent for histology. Note on this clonotype: It lacks a known antigen. Here the CDR3 omits its conserved ending phenylalanine or tryptophan, so a read error is the likely source.

The specimen was liver tumor tissue from sampling region 3. The cell subset or site tag for this specimen amounts to: tumor region T3, left-lateral pole. In this chain, TRBV5-1 is recombined with TRBJ2-1; the D gene is possibly TRBD2, with 6 bases matching. The origin of this receptor is a man aged 40-55 years with primary liver carcinoma and hepatitis B virus infection. The CDR3 protein sequence reads: CASSAGLAGNNEQFI. Read as DNA, the sequence is TGCGCCAGCAGCGCGGGACTTGCGGGGAACAATGAGCAGTTCATC.